This T cell receptor (beta chain) emerged from a study of shared clonotypes between healthy human individuals. CDR1 and CDR2 (germline): SGHNT, YYREEE (reference sequence). The CDR3 contains 16 residues. The trim removed 4 bases at V and 4 bases at J, leaving 12 bases unmatched. Libraries were prepared by immunoSEQ multiplex PCR; TCRdb keeps only in-frame clonotypes and omits some of them. The table has about 2.3 million clones, about 90% seen once. The chain uses TRBV5-4 and TRBJ2-3, with TRBD2 matching over 7 bases. What was sequenced was naive CD4+ T cells from PBMCs. The sample's subset: CD45RA+ positively selected. The TCR comes from a young man in good health. Some clones in this sample may be carry-over from other donors' samples. The CDR3 protein is CASSPNGGRRSDTQYF. The CDR3 bases are TGTGCCAGCAGCCCGAACGGCGGGAGAAGGTCAGATACGCAGTATTTT.